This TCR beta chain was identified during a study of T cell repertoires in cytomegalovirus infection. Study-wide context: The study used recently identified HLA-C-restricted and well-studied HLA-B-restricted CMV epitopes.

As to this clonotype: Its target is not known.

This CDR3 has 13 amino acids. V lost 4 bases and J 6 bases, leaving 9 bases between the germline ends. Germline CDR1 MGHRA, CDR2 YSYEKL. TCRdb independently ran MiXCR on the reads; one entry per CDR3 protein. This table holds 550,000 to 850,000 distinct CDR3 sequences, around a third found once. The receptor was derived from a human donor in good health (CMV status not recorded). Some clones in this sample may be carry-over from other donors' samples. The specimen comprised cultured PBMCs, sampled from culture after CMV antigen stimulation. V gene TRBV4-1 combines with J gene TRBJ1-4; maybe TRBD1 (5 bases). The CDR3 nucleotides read TGCGCCAGCAGCCGGGGACGTCATGAAAAACTGTTTTTT. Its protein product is CASSRGRHEKLFF.